This TCR beta chain was identified in a study of molecular identifiers for immune sequencing clone quantification. Losses at the gene ends were 5 bases for V and 4 bases for J; bases not matched to a gene: 11. From germline, CDR1 is SGHKS and CDR2 YYEKEE (reference sequence). The CDR3 loop spans 15 amino acids. TCRdb reprocessed the PCR reads with MiXCR, giving one entry per CDR3 protein. The sample consists of approximately 590,000 distinct CDR3 sequences, about 25% of them appearing once. The V and J genes are TRBV5-5 and TRBJ1-2, with 7 bases that match TRBD1. This clonotype was obtained from a human donor in good health. Some libraries in this study had Jurkat cell RNA spiked in. Sequencing was done on a sample of naive CD8+ T cells from blood, with Jurkat cell RNA spiked in. Indicated subset: FACS-sorted CD8+CD4-CCR7+CD45RA+ naive T cells. The CDR3 protein is CASSSDREAFYGYTF. The CDR3 DNA reads TGTGCCAGCAGTTCCGACAGGGAGGCGTTCTATGGCTACACCTTC.